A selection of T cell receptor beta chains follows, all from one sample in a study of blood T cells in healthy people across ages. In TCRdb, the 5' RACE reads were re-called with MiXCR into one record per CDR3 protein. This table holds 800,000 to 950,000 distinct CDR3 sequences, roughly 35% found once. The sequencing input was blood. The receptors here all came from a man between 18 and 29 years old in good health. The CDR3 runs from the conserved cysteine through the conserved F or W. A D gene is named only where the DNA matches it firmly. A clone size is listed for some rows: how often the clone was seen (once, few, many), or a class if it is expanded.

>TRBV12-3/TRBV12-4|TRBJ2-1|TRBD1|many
CASSSPDRDNEQFF
TGTGCCAGCAGTTCTCCTGACAGGGACAATGAGCAGTTCTTC
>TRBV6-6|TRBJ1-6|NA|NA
CAASTRDGRSNSPLHF
TGTGCCGCTTCAACTCGCGATGGCCGGTCAAATTCACCCCTCCACTTT
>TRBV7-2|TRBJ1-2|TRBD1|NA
CASSPWTGEGYTF
TGTGCCAGCAGCCCGTGGACAGGGGAAGGCTACACCTTC
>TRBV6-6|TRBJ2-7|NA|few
CASTDGSGDSYEQYF
TGTGCCAGCACCGACGGTTCGGGGGACTCCTACGAGCAGTACTTC
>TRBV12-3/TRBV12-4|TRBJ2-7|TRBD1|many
CASTGQGTREQYF
TGTGCCAGTACGGGACAGGGAACCCGAGAGCAGTACTTC
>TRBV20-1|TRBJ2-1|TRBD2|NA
CSASPGTSGGYNEQFF
TGCAGTGCTAGCCCCGGGACTAGCGGGGGCTACAATGAGCAGTTCTTC
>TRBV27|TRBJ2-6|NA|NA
CASRQGYTGANVLTF
TGTGCCAGCCGCCAGGGATACACTGGGGCCAACGTCCTGACTTTC
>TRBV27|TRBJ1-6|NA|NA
CASRSGVYNSPLHF
TGTGCCAGCAGATCGGGGGTATATAATTCACCCCTCCACTTT
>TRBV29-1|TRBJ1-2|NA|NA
CSGRTAGSYGYTF
TGCAGCGGTCGGACAGCGGGCAGCTATGGCTACACCTTC
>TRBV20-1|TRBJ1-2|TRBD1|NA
CSASETGRYGYTF
TGCAGTGCTAGTGAGACAGGGCGCTATGGCTACACCTTC
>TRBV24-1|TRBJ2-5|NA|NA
CATSDTVGQETQYF
TGTGCCACCAGTGATACAGTCGGACAAGAGACCCAGTACTTC
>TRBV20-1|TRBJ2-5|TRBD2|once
CSARATSGGGETQYF
TGCAGTGCTAGAGCCACAAGCGGGGGTGGAGAGACCCAGTACTTC
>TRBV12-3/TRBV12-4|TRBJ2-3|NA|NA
CASSFYFREPDTQYF
TGTGCCAGCAGTTTCTATTTTAGGGAGCCCGATACGCAGTATTTT
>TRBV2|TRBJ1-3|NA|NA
CASSERGSGNTIYF
TGTGCCAGCAGTGAACGGGGCTCTGGAAACACCATATATTTT